This entry concerns a single T cell receptor beta chain. Sequencing was performed with immunoSEQ multiplex PCR; in TCRdb, only in-frame clones are kept and a portion is missing. The data hold approximately 100,000 clones, with around 89% observed a single time. The sample comes from a study of identifying expanded T cells in peripheral blood. V was pared by 7 bases and J by 0 bases, with 10 bases between. CDR3 length: 14 residues. Germline V CDR1 and CDR2: MNHNS, SASEGT. The chain has TRBV6-1 and TRBJ1-5; unclear D gene. The sequence derives from a person aged 18 to 75 in good health. Sequencing was done on a sample of blood. The CDR3 protein is CASMWGYSNQPQHF. Here the CDR3 DNA reads TGTGCCAGCATGTGGGGTTATAGCAATCAGCCCCAGCATTTT.